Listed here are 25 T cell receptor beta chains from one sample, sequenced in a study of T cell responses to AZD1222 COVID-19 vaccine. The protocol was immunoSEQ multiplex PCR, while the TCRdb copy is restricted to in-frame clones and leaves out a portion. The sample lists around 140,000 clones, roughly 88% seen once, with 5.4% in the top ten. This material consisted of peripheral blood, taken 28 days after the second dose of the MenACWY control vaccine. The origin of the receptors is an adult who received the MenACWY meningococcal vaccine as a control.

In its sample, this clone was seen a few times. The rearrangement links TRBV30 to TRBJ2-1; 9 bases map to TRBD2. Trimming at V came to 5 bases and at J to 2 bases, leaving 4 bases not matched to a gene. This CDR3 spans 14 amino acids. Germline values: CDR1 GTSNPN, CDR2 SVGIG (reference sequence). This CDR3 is CAWGRLAAYNEQFF. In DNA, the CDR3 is TGTGCCTGGGGGAGACTAGCGGCCTACAATGAGCAGTTCTTC.

The CDR3 DNA follows: TGTGCCAGCAGCGTAGATCCCGGACCGGAGCAGTACTTC. Its protein is CASSVDPGPEQYF. This chain uses TRBV9 with TRBJ2-7; no reliable D call. V shed 0 bases and J shed 7 bases, with 11 bases lying between them. Germline lookup yields CDR1 SGDLS and CDR2 YYNGEE. The CDR3 is 13 amino acids.

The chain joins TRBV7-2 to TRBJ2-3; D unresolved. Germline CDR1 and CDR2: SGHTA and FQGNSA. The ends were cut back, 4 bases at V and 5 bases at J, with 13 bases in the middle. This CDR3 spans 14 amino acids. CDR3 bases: TGTGCCAGCAGCTCCTCGTGGGCTGGAGATACGCAGTATTTT. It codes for CASSSSWAGDTQYF.

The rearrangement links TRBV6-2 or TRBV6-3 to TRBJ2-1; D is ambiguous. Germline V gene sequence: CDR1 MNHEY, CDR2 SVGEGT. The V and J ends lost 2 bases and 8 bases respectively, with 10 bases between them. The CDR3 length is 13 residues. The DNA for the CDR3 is TGTGCCAGCAGTTACAGGTTCAGCGATGAGCAGTTCTTC. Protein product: CASSYRFSDEQFF.

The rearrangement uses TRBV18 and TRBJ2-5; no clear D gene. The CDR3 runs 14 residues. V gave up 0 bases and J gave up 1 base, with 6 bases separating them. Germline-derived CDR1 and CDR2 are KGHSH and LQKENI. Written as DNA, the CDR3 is TGTGCCAGCTCACCACCGTATTTCCAAGAGACCCAGTACTTC. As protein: CASSPPYFQETQYF.

This chain's CDR3 is CASSPLGTDTQYF. The CDR3 nucleotides are TGTGCCAGCAGCCCCCTAGGGACAGATACGCAGTATTTT. The chain has TRBV14 and TRBJ2-3; D uncertain. Germline loops: CDR1 SGHDN, CDR2 FVKESK. CDR3 length: 13 residues. Trimming stripped 4 bases from V and 3 bases from J, with 8 bases between. Complete variable domain (other parts from reference TRBV14 and TRBJ2-3): EAGVTQFPSHSVIEKGQTVTLRCDPISGHDNLYWYRRVMGKEIKFLLHFVKESKQDESGMPNNRFLAERTGGTYSTLKVQPAELEDSGVYFCASSPLGTDTQYFGPGTRLTVL.

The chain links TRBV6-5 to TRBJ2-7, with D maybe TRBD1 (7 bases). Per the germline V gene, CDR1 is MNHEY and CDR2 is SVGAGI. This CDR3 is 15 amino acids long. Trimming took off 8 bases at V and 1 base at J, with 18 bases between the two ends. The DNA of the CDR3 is TGTGCCAGCCGCGAGGCGGGGACAGTATCCTACGAGCAGTACTTC. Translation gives CASREAGTVSYEQYF.

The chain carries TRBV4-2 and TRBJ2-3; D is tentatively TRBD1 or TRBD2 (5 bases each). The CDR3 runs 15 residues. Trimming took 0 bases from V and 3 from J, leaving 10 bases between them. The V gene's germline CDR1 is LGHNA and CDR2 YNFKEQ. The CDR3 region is CASSQEAWGTDTQYF. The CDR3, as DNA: TGTGCCAGCAGCCAAGAGGCGTGGGGGACAGATACGCAGTATTTT.

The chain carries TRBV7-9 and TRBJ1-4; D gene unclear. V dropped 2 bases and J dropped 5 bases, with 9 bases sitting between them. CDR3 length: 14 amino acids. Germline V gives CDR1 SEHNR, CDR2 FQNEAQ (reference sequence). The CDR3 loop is CASSLNQGNEKLFF. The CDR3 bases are TGTGCCAGCAGCTTAAACCAAGGGAATGAAAAACTGTTTTTT.

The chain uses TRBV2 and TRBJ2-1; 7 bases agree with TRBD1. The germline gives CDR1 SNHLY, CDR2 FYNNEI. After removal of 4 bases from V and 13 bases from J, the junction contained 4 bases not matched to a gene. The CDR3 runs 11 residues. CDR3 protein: CASSVGQDQFF. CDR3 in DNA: TGTGCCAGCAGTGTTGGACAGGATCAGTTCTTC. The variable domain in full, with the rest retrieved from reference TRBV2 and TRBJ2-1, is EPEVTQTPSHQVTQMGQEVILRCVPISNHLYFYWYRQILGQKVEFLVSFYNNEISEKSEIFDDQFSVERPDGSNFTLKIRSTKLEDSAMYFCASSVGQDQFFGPGTRLTVL.

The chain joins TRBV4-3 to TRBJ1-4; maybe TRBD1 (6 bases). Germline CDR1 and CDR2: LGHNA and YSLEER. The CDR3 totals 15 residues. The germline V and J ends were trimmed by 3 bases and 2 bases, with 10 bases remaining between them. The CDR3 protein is CASSQYRVTNEKLFF. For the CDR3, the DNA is TGCGCCAGCAGCCAGTACAGGGTCACTAATGAAAAACTGTTTTTT.

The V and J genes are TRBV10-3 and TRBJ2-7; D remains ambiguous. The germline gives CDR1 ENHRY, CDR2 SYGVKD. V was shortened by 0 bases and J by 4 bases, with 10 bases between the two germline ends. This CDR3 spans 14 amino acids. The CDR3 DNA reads TGTGCCATCAGTGAGTCGGGCGGTAATTACGAGCAGTACTTC. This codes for CAISESGGNYEQYF.

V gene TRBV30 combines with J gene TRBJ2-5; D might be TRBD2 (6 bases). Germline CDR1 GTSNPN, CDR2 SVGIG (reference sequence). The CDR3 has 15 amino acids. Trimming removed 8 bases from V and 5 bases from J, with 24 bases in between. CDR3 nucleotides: TGTGCCCGGGGGACCTCGGGACTCCTCCGTGAGACCCAGTACTTC. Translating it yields CARGTSGLLRETQYF.

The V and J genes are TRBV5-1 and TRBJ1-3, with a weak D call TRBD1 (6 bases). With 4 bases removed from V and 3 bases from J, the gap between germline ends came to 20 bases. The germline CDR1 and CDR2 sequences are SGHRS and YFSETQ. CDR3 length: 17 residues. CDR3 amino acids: CASSPEGGGLFGNTIYF. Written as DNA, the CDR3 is TGCGCCAGCAGCCCGGAGGGGGGGGGCCTCTTTGGAAACACCATATATTTT.

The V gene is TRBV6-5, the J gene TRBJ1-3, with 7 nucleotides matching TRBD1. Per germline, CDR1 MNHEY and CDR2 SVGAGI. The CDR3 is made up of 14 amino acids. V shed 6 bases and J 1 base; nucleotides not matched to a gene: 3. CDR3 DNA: TGTGCCAGCAGATTGACAGGGTCTGGAAACACCATATATTTT. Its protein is CASRLTGSGNTIYF.

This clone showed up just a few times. The CDR3 DNA reads TGTGCCAGCAGCTTAGCGCCAGGGGGCGTCGGAAAACTGTTTTTT. Its protein product is CASSLAPGGVGKLFF. The chain couples TRBV7-2 to TRBJ1-4; 8 bases agree with TRBD1. Germline V gene sequence: CDR1 SGHTA, CDR2 FQGNSA. CDR3 length: 15 amino acids. Trimming took 0 bases from V and 10 from J; bases not matched to a gene: 7. Variable domain in full (rest from reference TRBV7-2 and TRBJ1-4): GAGVSQSPSNKVTEKGKDVELRCDPISGHTALYWYRQSLGQGLEFLIYFQGNSAPDKSGLPSDRFSAERTGGSVSTLTIQRTQQEDSAVYLCASSLAPGGVGKLFFGSGTQLSVL.

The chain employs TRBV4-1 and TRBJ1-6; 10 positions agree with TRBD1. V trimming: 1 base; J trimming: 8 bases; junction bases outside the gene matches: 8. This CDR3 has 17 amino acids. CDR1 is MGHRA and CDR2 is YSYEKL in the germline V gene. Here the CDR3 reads CASSQVGDRGRYSPLHF. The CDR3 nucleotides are TGCGCCAGCAGCCAAGTGGGGGACAGGGGCCGATATTCACCCCTCCACTTT.

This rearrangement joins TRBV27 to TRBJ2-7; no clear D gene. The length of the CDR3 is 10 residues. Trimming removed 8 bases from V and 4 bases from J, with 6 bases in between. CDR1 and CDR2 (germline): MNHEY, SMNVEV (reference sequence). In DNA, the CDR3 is TGTGCCAGCGGTCCGTACGAGCAGTACTTC. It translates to CASGPYEQYF.

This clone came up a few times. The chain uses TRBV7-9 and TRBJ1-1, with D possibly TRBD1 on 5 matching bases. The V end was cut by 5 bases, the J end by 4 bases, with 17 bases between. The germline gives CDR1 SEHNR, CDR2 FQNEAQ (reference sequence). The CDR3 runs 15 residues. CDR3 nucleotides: TGTGCCAGCAGCACGGGTGCGGGGCGCGTCACTGAAGCTTTCTTT. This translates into CASSTGAGRVTEAFF.

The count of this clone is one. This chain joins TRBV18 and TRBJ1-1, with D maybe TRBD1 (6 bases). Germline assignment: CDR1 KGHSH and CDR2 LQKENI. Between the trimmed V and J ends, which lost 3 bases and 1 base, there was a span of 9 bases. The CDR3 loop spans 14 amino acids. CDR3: CASSPLGQNTEAFF. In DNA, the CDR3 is TGTGCCAGCTCACCTCTGGGACAGAACACTGAAGCTTTCTTT.

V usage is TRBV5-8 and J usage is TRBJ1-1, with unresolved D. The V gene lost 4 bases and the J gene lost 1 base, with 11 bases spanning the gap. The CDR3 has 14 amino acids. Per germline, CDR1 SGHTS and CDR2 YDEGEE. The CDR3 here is CASSSGSRNTEAFF. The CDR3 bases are TGTGCCAGCAGCAGCGGGTCCAGGAACACTGAAGCTTTCTTT.

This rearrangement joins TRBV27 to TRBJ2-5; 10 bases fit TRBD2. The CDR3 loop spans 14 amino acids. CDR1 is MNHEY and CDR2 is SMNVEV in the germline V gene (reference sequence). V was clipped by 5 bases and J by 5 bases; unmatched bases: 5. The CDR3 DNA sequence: TGTGCCAGCAGTCCCCCGGGACTAGCGGAGACCCAGTACTTC. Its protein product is CASSPPGLAETQYF.

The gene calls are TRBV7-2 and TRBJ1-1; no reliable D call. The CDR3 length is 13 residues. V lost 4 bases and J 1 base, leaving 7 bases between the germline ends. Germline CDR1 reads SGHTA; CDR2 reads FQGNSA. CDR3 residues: CASSSTRNTEAFF. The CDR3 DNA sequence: TGTGCCAGCAGCTCGACACGGAACACTGAAGCTTTCTTT.

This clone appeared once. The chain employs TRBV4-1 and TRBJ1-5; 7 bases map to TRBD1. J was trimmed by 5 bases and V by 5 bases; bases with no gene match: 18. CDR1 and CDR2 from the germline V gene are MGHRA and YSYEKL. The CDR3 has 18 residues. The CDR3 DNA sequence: TGCGCCAGCAGCATTTCTTACAGGGGTGCGCCAGAAGATCAGCCCCAGCATTTT. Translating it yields CASSISYRGAPEDQPQHF.

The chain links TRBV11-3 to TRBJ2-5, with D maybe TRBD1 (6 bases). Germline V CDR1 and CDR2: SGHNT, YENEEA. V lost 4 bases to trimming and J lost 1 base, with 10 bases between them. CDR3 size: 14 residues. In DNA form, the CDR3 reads TGTGCCAGCAGCTCCGGACAGAGCCAAGAGACCCAGTACTTC. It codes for CASSSGQSQETQYF.